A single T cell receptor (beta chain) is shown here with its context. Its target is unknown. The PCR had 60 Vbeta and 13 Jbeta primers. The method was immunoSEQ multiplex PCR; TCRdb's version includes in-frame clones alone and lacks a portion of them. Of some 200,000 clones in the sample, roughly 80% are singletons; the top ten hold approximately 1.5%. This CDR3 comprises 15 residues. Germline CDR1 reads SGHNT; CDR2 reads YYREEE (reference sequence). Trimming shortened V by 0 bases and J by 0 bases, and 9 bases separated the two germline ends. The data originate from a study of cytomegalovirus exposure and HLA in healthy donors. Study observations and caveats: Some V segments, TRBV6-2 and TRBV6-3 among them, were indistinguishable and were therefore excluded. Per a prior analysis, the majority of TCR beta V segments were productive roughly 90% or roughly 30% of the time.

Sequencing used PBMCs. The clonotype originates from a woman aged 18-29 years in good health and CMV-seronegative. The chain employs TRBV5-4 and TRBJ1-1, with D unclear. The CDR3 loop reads CASSLDYAVNTEAFF. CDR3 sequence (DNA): TGTGCCAGCAGCTTGGACTATGCTGTGAACACTGAAGCTTTCTTT. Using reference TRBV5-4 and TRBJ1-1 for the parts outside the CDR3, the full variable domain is ETGVTQSPTHLIKTRGQQVTLRCSSQSGHNTVSWYQQALGQGPQFIFQYYREEENGRGNFPPRFSGLQFPNYSSELNVNALELDDSALYLCASSLDYAVNTEAFFGQGTRLTVV.